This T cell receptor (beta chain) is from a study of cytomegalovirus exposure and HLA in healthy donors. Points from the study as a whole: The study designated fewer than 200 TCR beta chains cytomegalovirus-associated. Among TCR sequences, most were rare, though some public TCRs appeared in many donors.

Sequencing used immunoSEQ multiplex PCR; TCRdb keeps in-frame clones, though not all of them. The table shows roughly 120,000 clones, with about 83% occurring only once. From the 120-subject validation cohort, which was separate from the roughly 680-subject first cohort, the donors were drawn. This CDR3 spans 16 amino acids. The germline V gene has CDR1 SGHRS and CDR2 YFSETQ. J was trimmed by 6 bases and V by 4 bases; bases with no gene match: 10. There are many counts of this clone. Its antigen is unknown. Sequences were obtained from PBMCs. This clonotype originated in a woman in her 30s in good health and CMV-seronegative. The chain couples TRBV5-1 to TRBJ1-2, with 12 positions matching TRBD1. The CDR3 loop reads CASSGGQGAVRHGYTF. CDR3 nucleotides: TGCGCCAGCAGCGGGGGACAGGGGGCGGTAAGGCATGGCTACACCTTC.